This TCR beta chain was recovered during a study of shared clonotypes between healthy human individuals. Study-wide points: The four-donor shared clonotypes exceeded non-shared clonotypes in generation probability, with non-shared ones scoring lower. The sharing of about 5.3% of naive CD4 clonotypes was seen across a handful of donors.

Only CD45RO-negative cells positively selected for CCR7 counted as naive CD8 cells, so terminally differentiated effector memory CD45RA+ cells were excluded. Assay execution took place at the deep level. TCRdb's table, derived via immunoSEQ multiplex PCR, lists solely in-frame clones and lacks some. The data hold approximately 810,000 clones, with 90% to 95% observed a single time. Of note for this clone: Its antigen is undetermined.

This CDR3 is built from 14 residues. CDR1 is ENHRY and CDR2 is SYGVKD in the germline V gene. Between the trimmed V and J ends, which lost 9 bases and 3 bases, there was a span of 15 bases. The TCR sequence derives from a man aged 30 to 39 in good health. Sequenced: naive CD8+ T cells sorted from blood. This chain links TRBV10-3 with TRBJ2-1, with D possibly matching TRBD2 (6 bases). The CDR3 DNA is TGTGCCATTAAAACGGAGGGCCGCTACAATGAGCAGTTCTTC. Amino acid sequence: CAIKTEGRYNEQFF.